This T cell receptor beta chain was captured by sequencing in a study of ipilimumab plus nivolumab after autologous stem cell transplantation. Sequencing was performed with immunoSEQ multiplex PCR; in TCRdb, only in-frame clones are kept and a portion is missing. The sample has 43,000 or so clones, 70% to 90% seen once. Patients got ipilimumab 1 mg/kg beginning 14 to 28 days post-transplant. This CDR3 contains 17 residues. CDR1 is MNHEY and CDR2 is SMNVEV in the germline V gene (reference sequence). The receptor was derived from a male donor with multiple myeloma. The input for sequencing was PBMCs, taken in a trial of ipilimumab plus nivolumab as post-transplant consolidation. V is TRBV27 and J is TRBJ2-5; the match to TRBD1 covers 9 bases. The end of the DNA fits TRBJ2-7 better, so the J call may be wrong. This chain's CDR3 is CASSHHPGWTGEYEQYF. Here the CDR3 DNA reads TGTGCCAGCAGTCACCACCCCGGGTGGACAGGGGAATACGAGCAGTACTTC.